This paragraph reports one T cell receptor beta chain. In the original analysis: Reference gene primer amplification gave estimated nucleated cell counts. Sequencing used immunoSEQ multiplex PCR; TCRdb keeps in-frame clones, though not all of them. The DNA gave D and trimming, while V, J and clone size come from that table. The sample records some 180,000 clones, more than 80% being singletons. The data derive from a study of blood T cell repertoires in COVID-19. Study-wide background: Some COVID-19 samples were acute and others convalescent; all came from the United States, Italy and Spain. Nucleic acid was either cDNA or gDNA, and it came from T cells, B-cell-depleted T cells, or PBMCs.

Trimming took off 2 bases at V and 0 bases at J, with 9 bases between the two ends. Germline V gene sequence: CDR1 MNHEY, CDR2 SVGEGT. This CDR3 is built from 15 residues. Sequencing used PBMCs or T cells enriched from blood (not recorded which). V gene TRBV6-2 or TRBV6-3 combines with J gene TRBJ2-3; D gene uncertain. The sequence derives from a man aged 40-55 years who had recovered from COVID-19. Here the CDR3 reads CASSYGAVSTDTQYF. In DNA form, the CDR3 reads TGTGCCAGCAGTTACGGCGCGGTGAGCACAGATACGCAGTATTTT.